This T cell receptor (beta chain) was sequenced for a study of T cell responses to AZD1222 COVID-19 vaccine. TCRdb's table, derived via immunoSEQ multiplex PCR, lists solely in-frame clones and lacks some. The sample shows 160,000 or so clones, approximately 94% of them seen only once. The CDR3 consists of 16 residues. The V end lost 0 bases, the J end lost 3 bases, and 13 bases lay between the germline ends. Germline CDR1 LGHDT, CDR2 YNNKEL (reference sequence). The TCR was taken from an adult who received the AZD1222 COVID-19 vaccine. Sequencing used peripheral blood, obtained 28 days after the second AZD1222 dose. V gene TRBV3-1 (or the pseudogene TRBV3-2) combines with J gene TRBJ2-3; D might be TRBD1 (6 bases). CDR3 loop: CASSQENRAFTDTQYF. The CDR3 region has the DNA TGTGCCAGCAGCCAAGAGAACAGGGCTTTTACAGATACGCAGTATTTT.